Following are 20 T cell receptor beta chains from one sample sequenced in a study of spatial heterogeneity in lung cancer. This sample's time point: sample taken at primary tumor resection. Each CDR3 protein is one row after TCRdb ran MiXCR on the 5' RACE reads. The sample consists of 40,000 or so distinct CDR3 sequences, 5% to 5.5% of them appearing once. The specimen comprised PBMCs, sampled at surgery. The receptors originated from a female donor with early-stage non-small cell lung cancer.

This clonotype was seen only a few times. The CDR3 is CASSSRGVSTEAFF. In DNA, the CDR3 is TGTGCCAGCAGTTCGAGGGGGGTGAGCACTGAAGCTTTCTTT. The chain couples TRBV12-3 or TRBV12-4 to TRBJ1-1, with D maybe TRBD1 (6 bases). The CDR3 is made up of 14 amino acids. V shed 4 bases and J shed 4 bases, with 13 bases lying between them.

J is TRBJ2-2 and V is TRBV7-2; D is ambiguous. Germline loops: CDR1 SGHTA, CDR2 FQGNSA. The V gene lost 1 base and the J gene lost 6 bases, with 9 bases spanning the gap. The CDR3 spans 14 residues. CDR3 DNA sequence: TGTGCCAGCAGCTTAGTATCGTCCGCCGGGGAGCTGTTTTTT. The encoded protein is CASSLVSSAGELFF.

Ten or more counts support this clonotype. The chain uses TRBV18 and TRBJ2-4, with 9 positions matching TRBD1. From germline, CDR1 is KGHSH and CDR2 LQKENI. The J segment lost 8 bases and the V segment lost 0 bases, leaving 5 bases of the junction unmatched. The CDR3 spans 15 residues. The CDR3 DNA is TGTGCCAGCTCACCACCGAGGACAGGGGTGGACATTCAGTACTTC. Its protein is CASSPPRTGVDIQYF.

The J gene is TRBJ2-7, the V gene TRBV3-1; 8 positions agree with TRBD2. The CDR3 has 14 amino acids. Germline V gene lookup returns CDR1 LGHDT and CDR2 YNNKEL (reference sequence). The junction had 8 bases not matched to a gene; V was cut back by 4 bases and J by 6 bases. CDR3 residues: CASSPAGGLSEQYF. In nucleotides, the CDR3 is TGTGCCAGCAGCCCGGCGGGGGGCCTAAGCGAGCAGTACTTC.

This clonotype was detected many times. This sequence joins TRBV3-1 and TRBJ2-7; D ambiguous. The CDR3 is made up of 13 amino acids. Germline CDR1 LGHDT, CDR2 YNNKEL (reference sequence). Trimming pared 0 bases from V and 0 bases from J, leaving 3 bases between. CDR3: CASSQDPSYEQYF. The DNA of the CDR3 is TGTGCCAGCAGCCAAGATCCCTCCTACGAGCAGTACTTC.

The sample holds many counts of this clonotype. This chain links TRBV9 with TRBJ2-5, with TRBD2 matching 9 bases. Germline lookup yields CDR1 SGDLS and CDR2 YYNGEE. Germline trimming cut 0 bases from V and 2 bases from J; bases unmatched to any gene: 5. The CDR3 is 16 residues long. CDR3 sequence reads: CASSVGLAGAQETQYF. CDR3 in DNA: TGTGCCAGCAGCGTAGGGTTAGCGGGGGCACAAGAGACCCAGTACTTC.

This clonotype was found a few times. The chain joins TRBV29-1 to TRBJ2-1, with a possible D match to TRBD1 (6 bases). Germline assignment: CDR1 SQVTM and CDR2 ANQGSEA. Trimming left V 1 base short and J 0 bases short, with 22 bases between. The CDR3 extends over 19 amino acids. CDR3 in amino acids: CSVEGGTSLGMSSYNEQFF. CDR3 in DNA: TGCAGCGTTGAAGGGGGGACATCCTTAGGTATGAGCTCCTACAATGAGCAGTTCTTC.

This clonotype occurred a few times. This chain uses TRBV9 with TRBJ2-1; D might be TRBD1 or TRBD2, each matching 6 bases. The CDR3 is 16 residues long. Germline loops: CDR1 SGDLS, CDR2 YYNGEE. Between the trimmed V and J ends, which lost 4 bases and 0 bases, there was a span of 14 bases. The CDR3 DNA follows: TGTGCCAGCAGCCCAGGAGGGGGGTACTCCTACAATGAGCAGTTCTTC. Translated, it gives CASSPGGGYSYNEQFF.

This clonotype has ten or more counts. J is TRBJ2-1 and V is TRBV28, with D tentatively TRBD2 (6 bases). The CDR3 has 18 amino acids. V shed 4 bases and J shed 4 bases, with 23 bases lying between them. The germline V gene encodes CDR1 MDHEN and CDR2 SYDVKM. CDR3 loop: CASSSGRPGDSRYNEQFF. In DNA form, the CDR3 reads TGTGCCAGCAGTTCGGGAAGGCCGGGGGATTCGAGGTACAATGAGCAGTTCTTC.

Ten or more counts support this clonotype. The rearrangement links TRBV7-8 to TRBJ2-1, with TRBD2 as a possible D gene (5 bases). This CDR3 contains 14 residues. Germline lookup yields CDR1 SGHVS and CDR2 FQNEAQ. Trimming pared 0 bases from V and 9 bases from J, leaving 12 bases between. In nucleotides, the CDR3 is TGTGCCAGCAGCTTAGCCTCCTTTCGGGGTGAGCAGTTCTTC. Translation gives CASSLASFRGEQFF. Based on the CDR3 plus reference TRBV7-8 and TRBJ2-1, the full variable domain is GAGVSQSPRYKVAKRGQDVALRCDPISGHVSLFWYQQALGQGPEFLTYFQNEAQLDKSGLPSDRFFAERPEGSVSTLKIQRTQQEDSAVYLCASSLASFRGEQFFGPGTRLTVL.

This clonotype showed up many times. This chain joins TRBV29-1 and TRBJ2-5, with D perhaps being TRBD1 or TRBD2 (5 bases each). The CDR3 is 12 amino acids. Trimming shortened V by 5 bases and J by 1 base, and 8 bases separated the two germline ends. Germline CDR1 reads SQVTM; CDR2 reads ANQGSEA. CDR3: CSVRDGQETQYF. CDR3 sequence (DNA): TGCAGCGTTCGGGACGGCCAAGAGACCCAGTACTTC. The full variable domain, its missing parts supplied by reference TRBV29-1 and TRBJ2-5, is SAVISQKPSRDICQRGTSLTIQCQVDSQVTMMFWYRQQPGQSLTLIATANQGSEATYESGFVIDKFPISRPNLTFSTLTVSNMSPEDSSIYLCSVRDGQETQYFGPGTRLLVL.

This clonotype was observed a few times. The rearrangement links TRBV9 to TRBJ2-1, with TRBD2 identical over 8 bases. Trimming removed 1 base from V and 2 bases from J; junction bases left unmatched: 5. The CDR3 runs to 16 residues. CDR1 and CDR2 from the germline V gene are SGDLS and YYNGEE. The CDR3 nucleotides read TGTGCCAGCAGCGTATCAGCGGGGGCTACCTACAATGAGCAGTTCTTC. Its translation: CASSVSAGATYNEQFF.

This clonotype was seen ten or more times. This chain connects TRBV19 to TRBJ1-5, with 7 bases matching TRBD1. V lost 6 bases and J lost 5; bases outside the gene matches: 1. Germline CDR1 reads LNHDA; CDR2 reads SQIVND (reference sequence). The CDR3 covers 12 residues. The CDR3 coding sequence is TGTGCCAGTAGCGGACAGGATCAGCCCCAGCATTTT. It codes for CASSGQDQPQHF.

This clonotype was seen many times. The chain joins TRBV6-5 to TRBJ2-5, with D possibly TRBD2 on 6 matching bases. Looked up from germline, CDR1 is MNHEY and CDR2 is SVGAGI. The CDR3 extends over 15 amino acids. V was clipped by 6 bases and J by 9 bases, with 23 bases between them. Here the CDR3 DNA reads TGTGCCAGCAGCCCGATTGCCGGTACGGGGGTGGCCCAGTACTTC. This encodes CASSPIAGTGVAQYF.

The chain has TRBV18 and TRBJ2-2, with D tentatively TRBD2 (5 bases). The CDR3 has 17 amino acids. The germline V gene encodes CDR1 KGHSH and CDR2 LQKENI. V lost 2 bases and J 2 bases, leaving 15 bases between the germline ends. CDR3 bases: TGTGCCAGCTCACCAGGGCTAGCACCCCGAAACACCGGGGAGCTGTTTTTT. Protein sequence: CASSPGLAPRNTGELFF.

This clonotype was seen ten or more times. The chain's CDR3 is CASSLWGDERNTIYF. The CDR3 DNA is TGTGCCAGCAGTTTATGGGGCGACGAGAGAAACACCATATATTTT. The chain carries TRBV28 and TRBJ1-3; D remains unclear. From germline, CDR1 is MDHEN and CDR2 SYDVKM. The CDR3 has 15 residues. The V end was cut by 0 bases, the J end by 5 bases, with 11 bases between.

This clonotype was counted ten times or more. The rearrangement uses TRBV4-2 and TRBJ2-1; D unresolved. The germline V and J ends were trimmed by 0 bases and 1 base, with 13 bases remaining between them. The V gene's germline CDR1 is LGHNA and CDR2 YNFKEQ. The CDR3 extends over 17 amino acids. CDR3 region: CASSQEVGHFSYNEQFF. In DNA, the CDR3 is TGTGCCAGCAGCCAAGAAGTCGGGCATTTTTCCTACAATGAGCAGTTCTTC.

This clonotype was seen only a few times. The J gene is TRBJ2-3, the V gene TRBV2, with 14 positions matching TRBD2. The CDR3 runs 19 residues. Germline CDR1 reads SNHLY; CDR2 reads FYNNEI. With V trimmed by 4 bases and J by 1 base, 10 bases remained unmatched. CDR3 loop: CASSVPQTSGGAGTDTQYF. The CDR3 DNA is TGTGCCAGCAGTGTTCCCCAGACTAGCGGGGGGGCCGGCACAGATACGCAGTATTTT.

Many counts were recorded for this clonotype. The CDR3 DNA sequence: TGTGCCAGCAGCAACCGGGACAGGGGTTGGGGCACTGAAGCTTTCTTT. It codes for CASSNRDRGWGTEAFF. The chain combines TRBV21-1 with TRBJ1-1; the DNA was not used to check the table's D call, TRBD1. TRBV21-1 is a listed pseudogene. This CDR3 spans 16 amino acids.

This clonotype has at least ten counts. CDR3 loop: CASSLEGIPGTDTQYF. The CDR3 DNA is TGCGCCAGCAGCTTGGAAGGGATTCCCGGCACAGATACGCAGTATTTT. The chain carries TRBV5-1 and TRBJ2-3, with D unresolved. CDR1 is SGHRS and CDR2 is YFSETQ in the germline V gene. Trimming shortened V by 0 bases and J by 1 base, and 12 bases separated the two germline ends. The CDR3 extends over 16 amino acids.